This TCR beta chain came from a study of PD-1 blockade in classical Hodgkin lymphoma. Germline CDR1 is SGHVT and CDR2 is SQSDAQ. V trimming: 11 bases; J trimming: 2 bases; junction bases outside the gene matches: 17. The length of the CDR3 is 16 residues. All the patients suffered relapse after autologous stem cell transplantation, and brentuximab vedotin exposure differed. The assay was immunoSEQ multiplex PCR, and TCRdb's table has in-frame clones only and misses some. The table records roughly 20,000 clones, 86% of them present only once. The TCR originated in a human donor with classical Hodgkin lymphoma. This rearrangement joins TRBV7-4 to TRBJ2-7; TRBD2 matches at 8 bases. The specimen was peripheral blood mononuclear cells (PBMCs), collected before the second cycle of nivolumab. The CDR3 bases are TGTGCCGGAGCGTTTTATCGGGGGGGAATTCCCTACGAGCAGTACTTC. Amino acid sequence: CAGAFYRGGIPYEQYF.